These 25 T cell receptor beta chains originate from one sample sequenced in a study of post-analysis software for immune sequencing data. TCR beta cDNA libraries included unique molecular identifiers. Each CDR3 protein is one row after TCRdb ran MiXCR on the PCR reads. The sample lists about 800,000 distinct CDR3 sequences, 25% to 30% occurring once. Points from the study as a whole: Controls showed lower frequencies than patients for five or six TRBV segments, and TRBV5-6, TRBV5-1 and TRBV20-1 were among these.

These receptors are not linked to any known antigen. The source material was blood. The origin of the receptors is a girl between 10 and 17 years old with multiple sclerosis.

V is TRBV7-9 and J is TRBJ1-6, with 7 bases aligning to TRBD1. Germline CDR1 and CDR2: SEHNR and FQNEAQ (reference sequence). V lost 2 bases to trimming and J lost 6 bases; unmatched junction nucleotides: 4. This CDR3 is 15 amino acids long. CDR3 region: CASSLFQGGNSPLHF. In DNA form, the CDR3 reads TGTGCCAGCAGCTTATTCCAGGGGGGTAATTCACCCCTCCACTTT.

The chain uses TRBV5-1 and TRBJ2-6; 10 bases are shared with TRBD1. The CDR3 loop spans 18 amino acids. Germline trimming cut 0 bases from V and 2 bases from J; bases unmatched to any gene: 5. CDR1 SGHRS and CDR2 YFSETQ come from the germline V gene. The CDR3 DNA sequence: TGCGCCAGCAGCTTGGGTGGGACAGGGGCAACTGGGGCCAACGTCCTGACTTTC. As protein: CASSLGGTGATGANVLTF.

J is TRBJ1-2 and V is TRBV27, with D perhaps TRBD1 (5 bases). The germline V gene encodes CDR1 MNHEY and CDR2 SMNVEV (reference sequence). This CDR3 has 14 residues. V lost 3 bases and J 8 bases, leaving 16 bases between the germline ends. The CDR3 here is CASSFAGGVEGYTF. The CDR3 DNA reads TGTGCCAGCAGTTTTGCCGGGGGAGTGGAAGGCTACACCTTC.

This chain connects TRBV5-1 to TRBJ2-4, with D unclear. There are 14 residues in the CDR3. The V gene lost 0 bases and the J gene lost 2 bases, with 6 bases spanning the gap. From germline, CDR1 is SGHRS and CDR2 YFSETQ. As DNA, the CDR3 is TGCGCCAGCAGCTTGGGACGTTCCAAAAACATTCAGTACTTC. Translation gives CASSLGRSKNIQYF.

This clonotype showed up just a few times. This chain uses TRBV20-1 with TRBJ1-5; TRBD1 matches at 10 bases. V was pared by 6 bases and J by 5 bases, with 4 bases of the junction left unmatched. The germline V gene has CDR1 DFQATT and CDR2 SNEGSKA (reference sequence). This CDR3 contains 13 residues. CDR3 sequence: CSAQGQGYQPQHF. The CDR3 bases are TGCAGTGCGCAGGGACAGGGGTATCAGCCCCAGCATTTT.

This clonotype occurred a few times. The V and J genes are TRBV24-1 and TRBJ1-2; D is uncertain. CDR1 and CDR2 (germline): KGHDR, SFDVKD. V lost 10 bases to trimming and J lost 8 bases, with 22 bases between them. There are 14 residues in the CDR3. In DNA form, the CDR3 reads TGTGCCACAGGCGGTCAAAGACCGACGCGAGGCTACACCTTC. It is translated as CATGGQRPTRGYTF.

V gene TRBV7-2 combines with J gene TRBJ2-1; TRBD2 is a possible D gene (7 bases). Germline V lookup: CDR1 SGHTA, CDR2 FQGNSA. The CDR3 length is 16 residues. The V end lost 4 bases, the J end lost 10 bases, and 23 bases lay between the germline ends. The CDR3 coding sequence is TGTGCCAGCAGCTGGGTAGGGGGGGGGCCTTCAGGCGAGCAGTTCTTC. It specifies CASSWVGGGPSGEQFF.

The chain links TRBV20-1 to TRBJ2-1; a weak D match, TRBD2 (6 bases). The CDR3 extends over 17 amino acids. From germline, CDR1 is DFQATT and CDR2 SNEGSKA (reference sequence). V lost 1 base and J lost 8, with 24 bases in between. CDR3 residues: CSARGNLATRRADEQFF. The CDR3 nucleotides read TGCAGTGCTAGAGGGAATCTAGCGACCAGAAGAGCCGATGAGCAGTTCTTC.

This clonotype has more than one count but fewer than ten. This chain joins TRBV20-1 and TRBJ2-4; TRBD1 aligns across 10 bases. The better agreement between TRBJ2-7 and the DNA end casts doubt on the J call. The CDR3 is made up of 16 amino acids. Germline-derived CDR1 and CDR2 are DFQATT and SNEGSKA (reference sequence). Here the CDR3 reads CSARTVAGQGYYEQYF. CDR3 nucleotide sequence: TGCAGTGCTAGGACCGTCGCGGGACAGGGGTACTACGAGCAGTACTTC.

The chain uses TRBV15 and TRBJ2-3, with no clear D. CDR1 LNHNV and CDR2 YYDKDF come from the germline V gene (reference sequence). The CDR3 runs 14 residues. V lost 4 bases and J lost 2, with 10 bases in between. The CDR3 DNA is TGTGCCACCAGCACGAGTTTTCACACAGATACGCAGTATTTT. This gives the protein CATSTSFHTDTQYF. Combining the CDR3 with reference TRBV15 and TRBJ2-3 gives the whole variable domain DAMVIQNPRYQVTQFGKPVTLSCSQTLNHNVMYWYQQKSSQAPKLLFHYYDKDFNNEADTPDNFQSRRPNTSFCFLDIRSPGLGDTAMYLCATSTSFHTDTQYFGPGTRLTVL.

The rearrangement joins TRBV7-2 to TRBJ1-2; a possible D gene is TRBD1 (6 bases). Trimming pared 4 bases from V and 6 bases from J, leaving 15 bases between. CDR1 is SGHTA, CDR2 FQGNSA, per germline. This CDR3 is built from 14 residues. CDR3: CASSSFRGWDGYTF. The CDR3 nucleotides read TGTGCCAGCAGCTCCTTCAGGGGTTGGGATGGCTACACCTTC.

There are a few counts of this clonotype. J is TRBJ2-7 and V is TRBV7-2; TRBD2 is a possible D gene (5 bases). V lost 0 bases and J 3 bases, leaving 9 bases between the germline ends. Germline assignment: CDR1 SGHTA and CDR2 FQGNSA. The CDR3 is 14 residues long. DNA for the CDR3: TGTGCCAGCAGCTTAGCCGAAGACTACTACGAGCAGTACTTC. Translation: CASSLAEDYYEQYF.

To note about this clonotype: An end of the junction does not agree with germline; a read error may underlie this. J is TRBJ1-5 and V is TRBV20-1; D remains ambiguous. This CDR3 is built from 14 residues. The V gene's germline CDR1 is DFQATT and CDR2 SNEGSKA (reference sequence). The CDR3 loop is CSASTGNYNQPQHF. The CDR3, as DNA: TGCAGTGCTAGTACGGGGAACTACAATCAGCCTCAGCATTTT.

This chain links TRBV3-1 with TRBJ2-1; D tentatively reads TRBD1 or TRBD2 (5 bases each). CDR3 length equals 12 residues. Germline CDR1 and CDR2: LGHDT and YNNKEL (reference sequence). V lost 5 bases and J lost 8, with 10 bases in between. The DNA of the CDR3 is TGTGCCAGCAGCGGGTTGGGGGATGAGCAGTTCTTC. Its protein product is CASSGLGDEQFF.

The rearrangement links TRBV4-2 to TRBJ2-6; D is perhaps TRBD2 (7 bases). The CDR3 runs to 18 residues. Trimming took 4 bases from V and 0 from J, leaving 16 bases between them. Germline V CDR1 and CDR2: LGHNA, YNFKEQ. Here the CDR3 reads CASSLIAGANSGANVLTF. The CDR3, as DNA: TGTGCCAGCAGCCTCATCGCGGGGGCGAACTCTGGGGCCAACGTCCTGACTTTC.

The V and J genes are TRBV5-1 and TRBJ1-1; perhaps TRBD1 as D (5 bases). V dropped 3 bases and J dropped 0 bases, with 9 bases sitting between them. Germline V gene data show CDR1 as SGHRS and CDR2 as YFSETQ. The CDR3 is made up of 14 amino acids. The CDR3 DNA reads TGCGCCAGCAGCTGGGGACGCATGAACACTGAAGCTTTCTTT. This translates into CASSWGRMNTEAFF.

The chain uses TRBV5-1 and TRBJ2-7; D ambiguous. This CDR3 is 12 amino acids long. CDR1 and CDR2 (germline): SGHRS, YFSETQ. The germline V and J ends were trimmed by 2 bases and 4 bases, with 7 bases remaining between them. The CDR3 region is CASSFSMYEQYF. The DNA of the CDR3 is TGCGCCAGCAGCTTCTCGATGTACGAGCAGTACTTC.

Note on this clonotype: A read error may explain this, as a much larger clone is one base away. This chain connects TRBV6-6 to TRBJ2-5; a weak D match, TRBD1 (5 bases). Gene TRBJ2-7 matches the end of the DNA better, so the J call may be wrong. CDR1 is MNHNY, CDR2 SVGAGI, per germline (reference sequence). This CDR3 spans 14 amino acids. The CDR3 protein is CASSYSKGIFEQYF. The DNA for the CDR3 is TGTGCCAGCAGTTACTCGAAGGGGATCTTCGAGCAGTACTTC.

This CDR3 is CASSLMTDTQYF. The DNA for the CDR3 is TGTGCCAGCAGCCTAATGACAGATACGCAGTATTTT. This rearrangement joins TRBV7-9 to TRBJ2-3; D is unclear. CDR3 size: 12 residues. V lost 5 bases and J lost 3, with 6 bases in between. Germline CDR1 SEHNR, CDR2 FQNEAQ (reference sequence).

This clonotype was seen a few times. V is TRBV7-2 and J is TRBJ1-1; no reliable D call. The V gene's germline CDR1 is SGHTA and CDR2 FQGNSA. CDR3 size: 14 residues. The V gene lost 2 bases and the J gene lost 10 bases, with 17 bases spanning the gap. CDR3 DNA: TGTGCCAGCAGCTTATCCGAGATAAGTGTCGGAGCTTTCTTT. It encodes CASSLSEISVGAFF. The full variable domain, its missing parts supplied by reference TRBV7-2 and TRBJ1-1, is GAGVSQSPSNKVTEKGKDVELRCDPISGHTALYWYRQSLGQGLEFLIYFQGNSAPDKSGLPSDRFSAERTGGSVSTLTIQRTQQEDSAVYLCASSLSEISVGAFFGQGTRLTVV.

This clonotype was recorded a few times. This rearrangement joins TRBV20-1 to TRBJ2-1; 11 positions match TRBD2. There are 16 residues in the CDR3. Trimming cost V 2 bases and J 7 bases; bases outside gene matches: 10. In germline, CDR1 is DFQATT, CDR2 SNEGSKA (reference sequence). The CDR3 is CSARLLRLAGKNEQFF. CDR3 nucleotide sequence: TGCAGTGCTAGACTATTAAGACTAGCGGGAAAAAATGAGCAGTTCTTC.

The rearrangement joins TRBV7-2 to TRBJ1-2, with TRBD1 matching over 8 bases. Germline assignment: CDR1 SGHTA and CDR2 FQGNSA. V lost 0 bases to trimming and J lost 12 bases; unmatched junction nucleotides: 9. The CDR3 has 14 residues. This CDR3 is CASSLAGVDRAHTF. CDR3 bases: TGTGCCAGCAGCTTAGCAGGTGTGGACAGGGCACACACCTTC.

In its sample, this clonotype was seen many times. The V call is TRBV29-1, the J call TRBJ2-5; D perhaps matches TRBD1 (5 bases). The V and J ends lost 3 bases and 5 bases respectively, with 16 bases between them. From germline, CDR1 is SQVTM and CDR2 ANQGSEA. The CDR3 contains 14 residues. CDR3 residues: CSVDPGRAGETQYF. CDR3 bases: TGCAGCGTTGATCCGGGCAGGGCAGGGGAGACCCAGTACTTC.

This clonotype was detected a few times. The V and J genes are TRBV29-1 and TRBJ2-1; 8 nucleotides agree with TRBD2. The trim removed 4 bases at V and 5 bases at J, leaving 10 bases unmatched. CDR3 length equals 15 residues. Germline loops: CDR1 SQVTM, CDR2 ANQGSEA. The CDR3 here is CSVGPAGDGHNEQFF. CDR3 nucleotides: TGCAGCGTTGGTCCAGCGGGAGATGGGCACAATGAGCAGTTCTTC.

V and J are TRBV6-1 and TRBJ2-5; D is perhaps TRBD2 (6 bases). The DNA end favors TRBJ2-7, so the J call may be wrong. Germline V lookup: CDR1 MNHNS, CDR2 SASEGT. The CDR3 has 12 amino acids. CDR3 residues: CASSERRAEQYF. The CDR3 nucleotides read TGTGCCAGCAGTGAACGGAGGGCCGAGCAGTACTTC.